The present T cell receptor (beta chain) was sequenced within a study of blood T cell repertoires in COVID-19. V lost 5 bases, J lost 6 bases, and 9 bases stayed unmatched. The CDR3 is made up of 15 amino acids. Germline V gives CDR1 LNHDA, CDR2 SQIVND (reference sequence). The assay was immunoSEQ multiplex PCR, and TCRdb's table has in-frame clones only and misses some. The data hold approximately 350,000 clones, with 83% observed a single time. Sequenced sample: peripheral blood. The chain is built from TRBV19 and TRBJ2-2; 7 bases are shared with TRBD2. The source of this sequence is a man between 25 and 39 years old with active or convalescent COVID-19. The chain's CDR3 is CASSRRGRLAGELFF. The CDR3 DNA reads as TGTGCCAGTAGTCGGCGCGGGAGACTCGCCGGGGAGCTGTTTTTT.